Listed below are T cell receptor beta chains from one sample, sequenced in a study of immune evolution from preneoplasia to lung adenocarcinoma. TCRdb's copy holds only in-frame clones and misses some; the assay was immunoSEQ multiplex PCR. The sample carries about 4,900 clones, 88% recorded once. The sample consisted of FFPE atypical adenomatous hyperplasia tissue from the lung. These receptors all stem from an older person with lung adenocarcinoma. The CDR3 runs from the conserved cysteine through the conserved F or W. D genes are given only for firm matches. The size entry is marked missing in some rows and otherwise reads once, few, many or a size class.

D gene	clone size	V gene	J gene	CDR3 protein	CDR3 DNA
-	-	TRBV9	TRBJ2-7	CASSVGTLGANEQYF	TGTGCCAGCAGCGTCGGCACTTTGGGGGCAAACGAGCAGTACTTC
TRBD2	-	TRBV11-2	TRBJ2-1	CASSSLAGPLYNEQFF	TGTGCCAGCAGCTCCTTAGCGGGACCCCTCTACAATGAGCAGTTCTTC
TRBD2	-	TRBV2	TRBJ2-5	CASSERSSGRVGQETQYF	TGTGCCAGCAGTGAAAGGTCTAGCGGGAGAGTCGGCCAAGAGACCCAGTACTTC
-	few	TRBV28	TRBJ2-1	CATSPPHSSYNEQFF	TGTGCCACCTCCCCCCCCCATAGCTCCTACAATGAGCAGTTCTTC
TRBD2	-	TRBV19	TRBJ2-3	CASNPVAGASTDTQYF	TGTGCCAGTAACCCCGTAGCGGGGGCTAGCACAGATACGCAGTATTTT
-	-	TRBV11-2	TRBJ2-3	CASSPRPYTDTQYF	TGTGCCAGCAGCCCACGACCTTACACAGATACGCAGTATTTT
-	once	TRBV4-1	TRBJ2-2	CASSQDRGALGELFF	TGCGCCAGCAGCCAAGATCGGGGGGCGCTCGGGGAGCTGTTTTTT
TRBD1	-	TRBV5-1	TRBJ1-6	CASSATGRDNSPLHF	TGCGCCAGCAGCGCGACAGGGAGGGATAATTCACCCCTCCACTTT
-	-	TRBV7-3	TRBJ2-2	CASSSSSAGELFF	TGTGCCAGCAGCTCCTCTAGCGCCGGGGAGCTGTTTTTT
-	-	TRBV7-9	TRBJ1-4	CASSVIEGEEKLFF	TGTGCCAGCAGCGTGATCGAGGGGGAAGAAAAACTGTTTTTT
TRBD1	-	TRBV9	TRBJ1-1	CASSGGDSRVEAFF	TGTGCCAGCAGCGGTGGGGACAGCCGAGTTGAAGCTTTCTTT
-	-	TRBV7-9	TRBJ1-2	CASSLGQGGALDGYTF	TGTGCCAGCAGCTTAGGGCAGGGAGGAGCCTTGGATGGCTACACCTTC
TRBD2	-	TRBV7-3	TRBJ2-1	CASSLSGGANNEQFF	TGTGCCAGCAGCTTAAGCGGGGGGGCCAACAATGAGCAGTTCTTC
TRBD2	-	TRBV15	TRBJ2-1	CATSRELGLADSQQFF	TGTGCCACCAGCAGAGAGCTTGGACTAGCGGATAGTCAGCAGTTCTTC
-	-	TRBV7-8	TRBJ1-5	CASSSGTPGSNQPQHF	TGTGCCAGCAGCTCTGGGACACCCGGTAGCAATCAGCCCCAGCATTTT
-	-	TRBV15	TRBJ2-2	CATSRGGAGELFF	TGTGCCACCAGCAGAGGGGGAGCCGGGGAGCTGTTTTTT
-	-	TRBV18	TRBJ2-7	CASSLGPIIRDYEQYF	TGTGCCAGCTCACTAGGACCGATCATCAGGGACTACGAGCAGTACTTC
-	-	TRBV25-1	TRBJ2-5	CASSGLETQYF	TGTGCCAGCAGTGGCTTAGAGACCCAGTACTTC
-	-	TRBV7-9	TRBJ2-5	CASSFSTRETQYF	TGTGCCAGCAGCTTTTCCACGAGAGAGACCCAGTACTTC
-	-	TRBV2	TRBJ1-1	CASSDQGVGTEAFF	TGTGCCAGCAGTGACCAGGGAGTGGGCACTGAAGCTTTCTTT
TRBD1	-	TRBV7-6	TRBJ1-5	CASIRRQGLNQPQHF	TGTGCCAGCATTCGTCGACAGGGCCTCAATCAGCCCCAGCATTTT
-	few	TRBV10-2	TRBJ1-2	CASSESKGYGYTF	TGCGCCAGCAGTGAGTCGAAGGGCTATGGCTACACCTTC
-	-	TRBV6-5	TRBJ1-1	CASSRTGTEAFF	TGTGCCAGCAGCCGGACGGGCACTGAAGCTTTCTTT
-	-	TRBV27	TRBJ2-7	CASSLSPGSYEQYF	TGTGCCAGCAGTTTATCGCCAGGCTCCTACGAGCAGTACTTC
TRBD1	-	TRBV19	TRBJ1-1	CASSSQGAMDTEAFF	TGTGCCAGTAGTAGTCAGGGGGCGATGGACACTGAAGCTTTCTTT
TRBD1	-	TRBV7-9	TRBJ1-3	CASSSDRGFTPGNTIYF	TGTGCCAGCAGCTCCGACAGGGGGTTTACTCCTGGAAACACCATATATTTT
-	-	TRBV6-6	TRBJ1-6	CASIGWSYNSPLHF	TGTGCCAGCATCGGCTGGTCCTATAATTCACCCCTCCACTTT
TRBD2	-	TRBV27	TRBJ2-1	CASSGTSGSFYNEQFF	TGTGCCAGCAGCGGGACTAGCGGGAGTTTTTACAATGAGCAGTTCTTC
-	-	TRBV18	TRBJ1-1	CASSPNPGIGSMNTEAFF	TGTGCCAGCTCACCCAATCCAGGGATAGGATCAATGAACACTGAAGCTTTCTTT
-	-	TRBV5-4	TRBJ2-4	CASSSGQDIAKNIQYF	TGTGCCAGCAGCTCAGGACAAGACATAGCCAAAAACATTCAGTACTTC
-	few	TRBV5-4	TRBJ1-2	CASSSVTGKGGYTF	TGTGCCAGCAGCTCCGTAACAGGGAAGGGTGGCTACACCTTC
-	-	TRBV15	TRBJ2-4	CATSRAQGRGAKNIQYF	TGTGCCACCAGCAGAGCACAGGGGAGGGGGGCCAAAAACATTCAGTACTTC
TRBD2	-	TRBV5-6	TRBJ2-3	CASSSGLAGSGTQYF	TGTGCCAGCAGCTCAGGACTAGCGGGATCAGGTACGCAGTATTTT
TRBD1	-	TRBV6-5	TRBJ1-1	CASKKTGGIQAFF	TGTGCCAGCAAGAAGACAGGGGGGATTCAAGCTTTCTTT
-	-	TRBV4-2	TRBJ2-3	CASSQSGTDTQYF	TGTGCCAGCAGCCAATCCGGCACAGATACGCAGTATTTT
-	once	TRBV7-9	TRBJ1-3	CASSLAGRPSGNTIYF	TGTGCCAGCAGCTTAGCGGGACGGCCCTCTGGAAACACCATATATTTT
-	few	TRBV19	TRBJ2-3	CASKKGSTDTQYF	TGTGCCAGTAAGAAGGGAAGCACAGATACGCAGTATTTT
-	-	TRBV7-9	TRBJ2-3	CASSFGALIDTQYF	TGTGCCAGCAGCTTCGGAGCACTCATAGATACGCAGTATTTT
TRBD1	-	TRBV2	TRBJ2-7	CASRSMDRGYEQYF	TGTGCCAGCAGGTCTATGGACAGGGGGTACGAGCAGTACTTC
TRBD1	once	TRBV6-1	TRBJ1-2	CASRRGPGDGYTF	TGTGCCAGCAGAAGGGGGCCTGGGGATGGCTACACCTTC
TRBD2	-	TRBV7-9	TRBJ2-5	CASSPAGLAGRETQYF	TGTGCCAGCAGCCCAGCCGGACTAGCGGGAAGAGAGACCCAGTACTTC
-	once	TRBV6-5	TRBJ1-2	CASSSLTAYTF	TGTGCCAGCAGTTCGTTGACAGCCTACACCTTC
-	-	TRBV9	TRBJ1-1	CASSVGGDMNTEAFF	TGTGCCAGCAGCGTAGGGGGGGACATGAACACTGAAGCTTTCTTT
TRBD2	few	TRBV7-9	TRBJ2-2	CASSFTVAGVTGELFF	TGTGCCAGCAGCTTCACGGTAGCGGGAGTCACCGGGGAGCTGTTTTTT
TRBD2	-	TRBV7-9	TRBJ2-3	CASSLRASGTDTQYF	TGTGCCAGCAGCTTAAGGGCTAGCGGGACAGATACGCAGTATTTT
TRBD1	-	TRBV4-2	TRBJ2-4	CASSQVVGGQNIQYF	TGTGCCAGCAGCCAAGTGGTAGGGGGCCAAAACATTCAGTACTTC
-	-	TRBV18	TRBJ2-3	CASSPRTGDSDTQYF	TGTGCCAGCTCACCAAGGACGGGGGACTCAGATACGCAGTATTTT
-	once	TRBV6-1	TRBJ1-3	CASTPSGNTIYF	TGTGCCAGCACCCCGTCTGGAAACACCATATATTTT
TRBD1	-	TRBV5-1	TRBJ2-7	CASSLIGTGQEQYF	TGCGCCAGCAGCTTGATAGGGACAGGGCAAGAGCAGTACTTC